What follows are 8 T cell receptor beta chains derived from one specimen sequenced in a study of cytotoxic CD8 clonotypes in ibrutinib-treated CLL (TCRdb year 2021). The time point label here, explained by the study, means: roughly 23 months on ibrutinib. Library prep was done by the immunoSEQ multiplex PCR assay. Drawn from immuneACCESS, this table holds only the in-frame rearrangements with V and J called that TCRdb kept. Clones are partly lost; checked studies trace under half to an unresolved V gene and leave the rest unexplained. In this sample the table shows approximately 100,000 clones, 45% to 65% of which occur a single time. The biggest ten clones account for approximately 35% of the sample. Source: PBMCs, taken after 24 months of ibrutinib treatment. Receptors originate from a human donor with chronic lymphocytic leukemia.

In regard to this clone: The conserved phenylalanine or tryptophan normally closing the CDR3 is absent here, so this likely arose from a read error. No DNA is shown, since the ends of the CDR3 on it are uncertain; the CDR3 is the one TCRdb lists. The CDR3 sequence is CASSAGGDRGLLG. This sequence joins TRBV6-5 and TRBJ1-1; the listed D gene, TRBD1, was not tested against the DNA. Germline V CDR1 and CDR2: MNHEY, SVGAGI. The CDR3 length is 13 residues, termini included.

The V gene is TRBV4-1, the J gene TRBJ2-3, with 7 bases lining up with TRBD2. The CDR3 runs to 14 residues. From germline, CDR1 is MGHRA and CDR2 YSYEKL. The V and J ends lost 1 base and 6 bases, in that order; junction bases with no gene match: 4. The CDR3 protein is CASSQVEGGDTQYF. In nucleotides, the CDR3 is TGCGCCAGCAGCCAAGTTGAGGGAGGGGATACGCAGTATTTT.

The chain recombines TRBV7-2 with TRBJ1-2, with 9 bases fitting TRBD1. The V gene's germline CDR1 is SGHTA and CDR2 FQGNSA. V gave up 5 bases and J gave up 5 bases; unmatched junction bases: 9. This CDR3 has 15 residues. CDR3 DNA: TGTGCCAGCAGCACTTTCGGGACAGGGAATTATGGCTACACCTTC. Translation: CASSTFGTGNYGYTF.

The CDR3 spells CAWSGNRQGAQPQHF. The CDR3 DNA follows: TGTGCCTGGAGTGGAAATCGACAGGGTGCTCAGCCCCAGCATTTT. This chain connects TRBV30 to TRBJ1-5; 7 bases agree with TRBD1. This CDR3 is 15 amino acids long. The J segment lost 6 bases and the V segment lost 1 base, leaving 9 bases of the junction unmatched. Per germline, CDR1 GTSNPN and CDR2 SVGIG (reference sequence).

The chain uses TRBV5-1 and TRBJ2-3, with D maybe TRBD2 (5 bases). Germline CDR1 and CDR2: SGHRS and YFSETQ. This CDR3 has 14 residues. The ends were cut back, 3 bases at V and 4 bases at J, with 12 bases in the middle. Here the CDR3 DNA reads TGCGCCAGCAGCTCGACACTCGGGGCAGATACGCAGTATTTT. Its protein is CASSSTLGADTQYF.

In regard to this clone: This specimen includes other DNA sequences encoding the same CDR3. The rearrangement uses TRBV30 and TRBJ2-7; 8 bases are a match to TRBD1. CDR3 size: 13 residues. Germline CDR1 and CDR2: GTSNPN and SVGIG (reference sequence). The V segment lost 3 bases and the J segment 3 bases; nucleotides outside the gene matches: 4. Here the CDR3 reads CAWRRGQGYEQYF. The DNA of the CDR3 is TGTGCCTGGAGGAGAGGACAGGGCTACGAGCAGTACTTC.

The chain's CDR3 is CASSASGGLGEQYF. The CDR3 bases are TGTGCCAGCAGCGCCTCAGGGGGACTCGGCGAGCAGTACTTC. The rearrangement joins TRBV7-2 to TRBJ2-7, with D possibly TRBD1 on 7 matching bases. Trimming stripped 5 bases from V and 6 bases from J, with 17 bases between. This CDR3 contains 14 residues. Germline loops: CDR1 SGHTA, CDR2 FQGNSA.

This clone was seen more than once but under ten times. This chain uses TRBV4-1 with TRBJ2-5; D could derive from TRBD1 or TRBD2 (6 bases each). Germline CDR1 is MGHRA and CDR2 is YSYEKL. V was cut by 1 base and J by 5 bases, with 14 bases left in between. The CDR3 is 15 amino acids. The CDR3, as DNA: TGCGCCAGCAGCCAAGTAGGAGGGGGGTTGGAGACCCAGTACTTC. Translation: CASSQVGGGLETQYF.